The clone carrying this TCR beta chain was found a few times. Its specificity is unknown. The TCR cDNA carried a universal primer site and UMIs from 5'RACE template switching. TCRdb analysed the 5' RACE reads with MiXCR anew, one entry per CDR3 protein. The sample lists some 340,000 distinct CDR3 sequences; approximately 4% were seen once. This CDR3 region has 13 residues. Looked up from germline, CDR1 is LNHDA and CDR2 is SQIVND (reference sequence). Deletions cut 4 bases from V and 6 bases from J, with 13 bases between. This sample was taken from a study of T cells after yellow fever vaccination. Study-wide findings and caveats: A weaker but faster secondary response was observed, peaking on day 5 versus 15. Reappearance after the booster was seen for most primary-vaccination clones, at approximately 97% CD4 and 80% to 90% CD8. Contaminants from the bulk population, in the form of abundant clonotypes, could be found in FACS-sorted repertoires.

The sequences come from PBMCs, collected 5 days after the yellow fever booster vaccination. The gene calls are TRBV19 and TRBJ2-7, with D tentatively TRBD1 (6 bases). The sequence was obtained from a man aged 18 to 30 who received the YFV17D yellow fever vaccine. This CDR3 reads CASSTRAGAEQYF. Written as DNA, the CDR3 is TGTGCCAGTAGTACTCGAGCAGGGGCCGAGCAGTACTTC.